This T cell receptor (beta chain) was found in a study of CD4 and CD8 cells across lung adenocarcinoma regions (dated by TCRdb to 2016 to 2019). A note on the overall study: The study compared tumor centers with tumor margins to examine intratumor heterogeneity of the T cell receptor repertoire.

This clonotype was counted once. The target of this receptor is not known. Per-base qualities were not stored, and no clone one base away is much larger. One read amounts to weak evidence. The donors were patients who had localized lung adenocarcinoma, which is a subtype of non-small cell lung cancer. Samples were obtained from the centers of localized lung adenocarcinomas. For TCR repertoire analysis, CD4+ T cells from tumor tissue were profiled apart from CD8+ T cells. The library was built by means of PCR. Sequencing was performed on a HiSeq X Ten. The raw public reads went through TCRdb reprocessing: fastp at Q25, MiXCR clone calling, in-frame beta chains kept. Here each entry gathers all rows of one CDR3 protein and keeps the most common genes and DNA. Counted in this sample were thousands of distinct CDR3 sequences; about 59% of them appeared once. Roughly 21% of the sample goes to the ten largest clones.

V loses 6 bases of germline sequence and J loses 0 bases, and the interval between the two ends is 24 bases. The CDR3 runs 18 residues from the cysteine to the phenylalanine. The DNA shown is the 54-base CDR3, in frame from base 1. This sequence uses TRBV12-3 or TRBV12-4 and TRBJ2-7; perhaps TRBD1 is the D gene, with 6 bases matching. Sequencing was done on a sample of CD4+ T cells from the center of a lung tumor. This specimen's cell subset or site label, per the study, means: tumor center region. The sequence was obtained from a female donor with lung adenocarcinoma. The CD4 and CD8 labels of this study may be unreliable. The CDR3 corresponds to CASSPAWGRGRGSYEQYF. The nucleotide sequence is TGTGCCAGCAGCCCAGCTTGGGGCAGGGGAAGGGGCTCCTACGAGCAGTACTTC.